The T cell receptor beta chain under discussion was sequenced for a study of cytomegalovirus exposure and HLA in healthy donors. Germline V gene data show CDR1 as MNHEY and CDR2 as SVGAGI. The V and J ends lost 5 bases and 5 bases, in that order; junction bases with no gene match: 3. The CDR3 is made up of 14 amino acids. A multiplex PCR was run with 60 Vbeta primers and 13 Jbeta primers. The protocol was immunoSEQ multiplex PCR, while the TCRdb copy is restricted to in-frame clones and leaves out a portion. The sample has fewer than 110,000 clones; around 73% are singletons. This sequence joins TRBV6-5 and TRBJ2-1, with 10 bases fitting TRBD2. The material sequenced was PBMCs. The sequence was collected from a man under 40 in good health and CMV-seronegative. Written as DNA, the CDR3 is TGTGCCAGCAGTACACTAGCGGGAAACAATGAGCAGTTCTTC. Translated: CASSTLAGNNEQFF.